This is a list of T cell receptor beta chains from one sample in a study of blood T cell repertoires in COVID-19. Data came from immunoSEQ multiplex PCR; TCRdb stores just in-frame clones and leaves some out. The table records about 14,000 clones, around 87% of them present only once. The sequencing sample was made of peripheral blood. Receptors were obtained from a man aged 50-60 years with active COVID-19. The CDR3 runs from the conserved cysteine through the conserved F or W.

CASSLGGVGRIEAFF	TRBV7-2	TRBJ1-1
CASSLLGRNTEAFF	TRBV11-1	TRBJ1-1
CASSRTLLATTYNEQFF	TRBV5-6	TRBJ2-1
CASSYSAVLTYGYTF	TRBV6-2/TRBV6-3	TRBJ1-2
CASSLAQGGQETQYF	TRBV5-6	TRBJ2-5
CASTSTRVDIQYF	TRBV28	TRBJ2-4
CATTGGADQPQHF	TRBV10-3	TRBJ1-5
CASSLGGQPNTEAFF	TRBV7-2	TRBJ1-1
CASSQDSREKDTQYF	TRBV4-3	TRBJ2-3
CASSLGGTGGFTEAFF	TRBV7-9	TRBJ1-1
CASSPLAGGADTQYF	TRBV7-3	TRBJ2-3
CASSLAGELYNEQFF	TRBV7-3	TRBJ2-1
CASSPHGTSGSLDTQYF	TRBV9	TRBJ2-3
CASSSRRRVGTEAFF	TRBV6-5	TRBJ1-1
CASNIEGANTGELFF	TRBV2	TRBJ2-2
CASSQSRGETQYF	TRBV3-1/TRBV3-2	TRBJ2-5
CASSPGQVGYGYTF	TRBV4-1	TRBJ1-2
CASSPDTGTDTQYF	TRBV5-6	TRBJ2-3
CASSRQLASTDTQYF	TRBV14	TRBJ2-3
CASSQDRSGSGAANYEQYF	TRBV3-1/TRBV3-2	TRBJ2-7
CASSLESPGVFGNTIYF	TRBV5-1	TRBJ1-3
CASSQRVGPNTEAFF	TRBV4-3	TRBJ1-1
CASSPGFVAGASYNEQFF	TRBV11-2	TRBJ2-1
CASSSGQGTDTQYF	TRBV7-6	TRBJ2-3
CASSLSRDEQFF	TRBV12-3/TRBV12-4	TRBJ2-1
CASSVVGRPDEKLFF	TRBV9	TRBJ1-4
CASSLEQGDGYTEAFF	TRBV5-1	TRBJ1-1
CASSNRTGTGELFF	TRBV21-1	TRBJ2-2
CASSLSRHAADTQYF	TRBV7-2	TRBJ2-3
CASSQEIRSINEQFF	TRBV4-3	TRBJ2-1
CASSLVDRGIGTEAFF	TRBV7-2	TRBJ1-1
CASTQGDRGWAEAFF	TRBV19	TRBJ1-1
CASSLRSQGSEQYF	TRBV5-5	TRBJ2-7
CATSRDQAREQYF	TRBV15	TRBJ2-7
CSAPGRGSYTF	TRBV20-1	TRBJ1-2
CASSSQGARVNTEAFF	TRBV7-2	TRBJ1-1
CSVKGVRFTEAFF	TRBV29-1	TRBJ1-1
CASSTRQQETQYF	TRBV19	TRBJ2-5
CASSQGEKLFF	TRBV6-6	TRBJ1-4
CASSGHREGGYTF	TRBV9	TRBJ1-2
CASSPVGAGANVLTF	TRBV6-5	TRBJ2-6
CASSLSISREKLFF	TRBV11-2	TRBJ1-4
CASSPPAARTEAFF	TRBV18	TRBJ1-1
CASSLGTEYTNEQFF	TRBV11-1	TRBJ2-1
CASGTGLAKNIQYF	TRBV19	TRBJ2-4
CSASDRVSNQPQHF	TRBV20-1	TRBJ1-5
CASSFETGANSPLHF	TRBV18	TRBJ1-6
CASSRRTGEGNQPQHF	TRBV6-2/TRBV6-3	TRBJ1-5